This entry lists 25 T cell receptor beta chains sequenced from one sample in a study of T cell changes during pregnancy in multiple sclerosis. Produced via immunoSEQ multiplex PCR; TCRdb's table is partial and in-frame only. The sample has tens of thousands of clones, 91% seen once. The specimen comprised CD8+ T cells from peripheral blood mononuclear cells, sampled before pregnancy. The receptors derive from a female donor with multiple sclerosis, enrolled in a pregnancy study.

This chain links TRBV7-9 with TRBJ2-1; D possibly corresponds to TRBD1 (6 bases). The germline V gene encodes CDR1 SEHNR and CDR2 FQNEAQ (reference sequence). Deletions cut 1 base from V and 8 bases from J, with 9 bases between. CDR3 length: 13 amino acids. CDR3: CASSLGNRDEQFF. Written as DNA, the CDR3 is TGTGCCAGCAGCTTAGGTAACAGGGATGAGCAGTTCTTC.

CDR3 protein: CASSPQPSGEAFF. The DNA of the CDR3 is TGTGCCAGCTCACCACAACCTAGTGGGGAAGCTTTCTTT. V usage is TRBV18 and J usage is TRBJ1-1; no clear D. The CDR3 is made up of 13 amino acids. V was cut by 1 base and J by 8 bases, with 11 bases left in between. Germline values: CDR1 KGHSH, CDR2 LQKENI.

The V and J genes are TRBV11-2 and TRBJ2-5; weak D call: TRBD2 (6 bases). Trimming left V 1 base short and J 4 bases short, with 19 bases between. The CDR3 is 17 residues long. Germline V lookup: CDR1 SGHAT, CDR2 FQNNGV. The CDR3 sequence is CASSLGFAEGLRETQYF. CDR3 coding DNA: TGTGCCAGCAGCTTAGGCTTTGCGGAGGGCCTTAGAGAGACCCAGTACTTC.

Here the CDR3 DNA reads TGCAGTGCCGGGGGTGAGGGGGAAGCTTTCTTT. Its protein is CSAGGEGEAFF. This chain uses TRBV20-1 with TRBJ1-1; the D gene is possibly TRBD1 (5 bases). CDR1 and CDR2 (germline): DFQATT, SNEGSKA (reference sequence). Trimming took off 6 bases at V and 8 bases at J, with 13 bases between the two ends. CDR3 size: 11 residues.

The chain couples TRBV7-9 to TRBJ1-5; TRBD1 is a possible D gene (6 bases). Germline CDR1 SEHNR, CDR2 FQNEAQ (reference sequence). The CDR3 has 14 amino acids. V was shortened by 0 bases and J by 6 bases, with 9 bases between the two germline ends. The CDR3 sequence: CASSLAGRGQPQHF. The CDR3 nucleotides read TGTGCCAGCAGCTTAGCTGGCAGGGGTCAGCCCCAGCATTTT.

The V gene is TRBV4-1, the J gene TRBJ1-1; 9 bases line up with TRBD1. The CDR3 loop spans 16 amino acids. Germline V gives CDR1 MGHRA, CDR2 YSYEKL. J lost 3 bases, V lost 6 bases, and 11 bases had no gene match. The CDR3, as DNA: TGCGCCAGCAGTCCTAGATTCCGGGACAGGGACACTGAAGCTTTCTTT. It yields the protein CASSPRFRDRDTEAFF.

This chain links TRBV9 with TRBJ2-3, with 8 bases that match TRBD2. The germline V gene has CDR1 SGDLS and CDR2 YYNGEE. The CDR3 is 19 amino acids. J lost 7 bases, V lost 0 bases, and 19 bases had no gene match. The CDR3 here is CASSVAAGERSIFSNTQYF. CDR3 coding DNA: TGTGCCAGCAGCGTAGCAGCGGGGGAGCGATCGATCTTCTCAAATACGCAGTATTTT. Using reference TRBV9 and TRBJ2-3 for the parts outside the CDR3, the full variable domain is DSGVTQTPKHLITATGQRVTLRCSPRSGDLSVYWYQQSLDQGLQFLIQYYNGEERAKGNILERFSAQQFPDLHSELNLSSLELGDSALYFCASSVAAGERSIFSNTQYFGPGTRLTVL.

The chain recombines TRBV7-9 with TRBJ1-1, with D unclear. The CDR3 is made up of 15 amino acids. V was trimmed by 0 bases and J by 4 bases, leaving 12 bases between them. Germline V CDR1 and CDR2: SEHNR, FQNEAQ (reference sequence). The CDR3, as DNA: TGTGCCAGCAGCTTAGCTGGCGGGTTTGGCACTGAAGCTTTCTTT. Translating gives CASSLAGGFGTEAFF.

This chain joins TRBV15 and TRBJ2-1; no clear D gene. Deletions cut 0 bases from V and 0 bases from J, with 9 bases between. Germline V gives CDR1 LNHNV, CDR2 YYDKDF (reference sequence). CDR3 length: 16 amino acids. CDR3 nucleotides: TGTGCCACCAGCAGAGATCGTGGTAGCTCCTACAATGAGCAGTTCTTC. Translation: CATSRDRGSSYNEQFF.

This chain connects TRBV19 to TRBJ2-4; 11 positions agree with TRBD2. Germline-derived CDR1 and CDR2 are LNHDA and SQIVND (reference sequence). The CDR3 has 18 residues. V shed 0 bases and J 3 bases; nucleotides not matched to a gene: 7. CDR3 coding DNA: TGTGCCAGTAGTATAGAAGGGACTAGCGGAGGGCTCAAAAACATTCAGTACTTC. Translating gives CASSIEGTSGGLKNIQYF.

The genes are TRBV30 and TRBJ2-7; TRBD1 is a possible D gene (5 bases). V was shortened by 6 bases and J by 5 bases, with 26 bases between the two germline ends. This CDR3 has 16 amino acids. Germline V CDR1 and CDR2: GTSNPN, SVGIG (reference sequence). DNA for the CDR3: TGTGCCTGTATCGACAGAGGAGTGTTTTTAGAGGACGAGCAGTACTTC. Protein product: CACIDRGVFLEDEQYF.

The rearrangement joins TRBV15 to TRBJ2-1, with 7 nucleotides matching TRBD2. V gave up 5 bases and J gave up 7 bases; unmatched junction bases: 5. The CDR3 has 13 amino acids. CDR1 and CDR2 (germline): LNHNV, YYDKDF (reference sequence). As DNA, the CDR3 is TGTGCCACCAGCGGGGGGGGTTCGAATGAGCAGTTCTTC. Translation gives CATSGGGSNEQFF.

The V gene is TRBV19, the J gene TRBJ1-1; D perhaps matches TRBD1 (6 bases). The CDR3 consists of 15 residues. The germline V gene encodes CDR1 LNHDA and CDR2 SQIVND (reference sequence). V was cut by 7 bases and J by 0 bases, with 15 bases left in between. CDR3 DNA sequence: TGTGCCAGTAAAGAGGGGGTTATGCTGAACACTGAAGCTTTCTTT. Amino acid sequence: CASKEGVMLNTEAFF.

CDR3 sequence (DNA): TGTGCCAGCAGCGAAAACAGGGTGAGGGGCACAGATACGCAGTATTTT. Translating it yields CASSENRVRGTDTQYF. The V call is TRBV9, the J call TRBJ2-3, with D possibly matching TRBD1 (6 bases). The ends were cut back, 3 bases at V and 1 base at J, with 15 bases in the middle. This CDR3 region has 16 residues. CDR1 and CDR2 from the germline V gene are SGDLS and YYNGEE.

The V call is TRBV2, the J call TRBJ2-5; D not certain. Per the germline V gene, CDR1 is SNHLY and CDR2 is FYNNEI. V dropped 6 bases and J dropped 3 bases, with 2 bases sitting between them. The CDR3 runs to 10 residues. CDR3 sequence (DNA): TGTGCCAGCAGCAAAGAGACCCAGTACTTC. Translating it yields CASSKETQYF.

This chain links TRBV28 with TRBJ1-2; D is undetermined. Germline loops: CDR1 MDHEN, CDR2 SYDVKM. The CDR3 loop spans 14 amino acids. V lost 6 bases to trimming and J lost 4 bases, with 15 bases between them. The CDR3 DNA sequence: TGTGCCAGCAGCTCCCCCGGGAGTGGCTATGGCTACACCTTC. It specifies CASSSPGSGYGYTF.

This chain uses TRBV6-5 with TRBJ2-5, with 9 nucleotides matching TRBD2. Germline V gives CDR1 MNHEY, CDR2 SVGAGI. V trimming: 7 bases; J trimming: 2 bases; junction bases outside the gene matches: 8. The CDR3 length is 15 residues. DNA for the CDR3: TGTGCCAGCAAAAGCGGGGGGAGGGTACAAGAGACCCAGTACTTC. Residues: CASKSGGRVQETQYF.

The chain combines TRBV2 with TRBJ2-7; D gene unclear. Germline CDR1 SNHLY, CDR2 FYNNEI. The germline V and J ends were trimmed by 7 bases and 6 bases, with 25 bases remaining between them. This CDR3 region has 16 residues. In nucleotides, the CDR3 is TGTGCCAGCACCGGCCCTCAAGTTGGGCTTTTAGGCGAGCAGTACTTC. Translating gives CASTGPQVGLLGEQYF.

This clone was detected a few times. This chain links TRBV5-4 with TRBJ2-7; D perhaps matches TRBD2 (6 bases). The CDR3 has 13 amino acids. Per germline, CDR1 SGHNT and CDR2 YYREEE (reference sequence). With 5 bases removed from V and 5 bases from J, the gap between germline ends came to 14 bases. CDR3 residues: CASSPTSFDEQYF. The CDR3 DNA reads TGTGCCAGCAGTCCGACTAGTTTCGACGAGCAGTACTTC.

The chain carries TRBV29-1 and TRBJ1-2; D not resolved. The CDR3 is 12 amino acids. V was shortened by 4 bases and J by 3 bases, with 9 bases between the two germline ends. CDR1 is SQVTM and CDR2 is ANQGSEA in the germline V gene. The CDR3 loop reads CSVASLDYGYTF. As DNA, the CDR3 is TGCAGCGTTGCTAGTCTGGACTATGGCTACACCTTC.

The rearrangement joins TRBV5-4 to TRBJ2-7; 9 bases are a match to TRBD1. V shed 4 bases and J 4 bases; nucleotides not matched to a gene: 3. CDR3 size: 13 residues. Per germline, CDR1 SGHNT and CDR2 YYREEE (reference sequence). The CDR3: CASSAGQGYEQYF. CDR3 bases: TGTGCCAGCAGCGCGGGACAGGGATACGAGCAGTACTTC.

The rearrangement uses TRBV30 and TRBJ1-5; a possible D gene is TRBD1 (5 bases). V shed 1 base and J shed 7 bases, with 11 bases lying between them. Germline V CDR1 and CDR2: GTSNPN, SVGIG (reference sequence). The CDR3 is 13 residues long. For the CDR3, the DNA is TGTGCCTGGAGTGACTGGGGGGGACAGCCCCAGCATTTT. This sequence encodes CAWSDWGGQPQHF.

The chain is built from TRBV5-4 and TRBJ2-1; 13 bases map to TRBD2. CDR3 length: 13 amino acids. Trimming took 8 bases from V and 8 from J; bases not matched to a gene: 4. Germline CDR1 is SGHNT and CDR2 is YYREEE (reference sequence). The CDR3 here is CARGTSGEDEQFF. Here the CDR3 DNA reads TGTGCCAGGGGGACTAGCGGGGAGGATGAGCAGTTCTTC. Variable domain in full (rest from reference TRBV5-4 and TRBJ2-1): ETGVTQSPTHLIKTRGQQVTLRCSSQSGHNTVSWYQQALGQGPQFIFQYYREEENGRGNFPPRFSGLQFPNYSSELNVNALELDDSALYLCARGTSGEDEQFFGPGTRLTVL.

V and J are TRBV2 and TRBJ2-1; D gene uncertain. V dropped 7 bases and J dropped 0 bases, with 7 bases sitting between them. Germline lookup yields CDR1 SNHLY and CDR2 FYNNEI. This CDR3 is built from 13 residues. The CDR3 region has the DNA TGTGCCAGCATTTTATTCTCCTACAATGAGCAGTTCTTC. This codes for CASILFSYNEQFF. Full variable domain (outside the CDR3, taken from reference TRBV2 and TRBJ2-1): EPEVTQTPSHQVTQMGQEVILRCVPISNHLYFYWYRQILGQKVEFLVSFYNNEISEKSEIFDDQFSVERPDGSNFTLKIRSTKLEDSAMYFCASILFSYNEQFFGPGTRLTVL.

This chain uses TRBV27 with TRBJ1-2; 8 bases are shared with TRBD1. Germline trimming cut 3 bases from V and 7 bases from J; bases unmatched to any gene: 16. Germline CDR1 is MNHEY and CDR2 is SMNVEV (reference sequence). The CDR3 sequence is 17 residues long. Here the CDR3 reads CASSLFGAGGALVGYTF. In nucleotides, the CDR3 is TGTGCCAGCAGTTTGTTTGGGGCAGGGGGCGCGTTAGTTGGCTACACCTTC.